Shown below are 18 T cell receptor beta chains from a single sample sequenced in a study of shared clonotypes between healthy human individuals. Clones were sequenced by immunoSEQ multiplex PCR, and TCRdb holds only the in-frame ones, with some missing. Among fewer than 500,000 clones listed, about three quarters were seen once. Sequencing input: PBMCs. The source is a woman aged 40-49 years in good health. Some clones in this sample may be carry-over from other donors' samples.

This clone was seen a single time. The chain is built from TRBV19 and TRBJ2-6; no clear D gene. The CDR3 spans 15 residues. Germline values: CDR1 LNHDA, CDR2 SQIVND (reference sequence). Trimming cost V 3 bases and J 0 bases, with 6 bases left between them. In nucleotides, the CDR3 is TGTGCCAGTAGTATGAGAGACTCTGGGGCCAACGTCCTGACTTTC. Translation: CASSMRDSGANVLTF.

The chain employs TRBV14 and TRBJ1-2, with unresolved D. This CDR3 is built from 14 residues. The V gene lost 1 base and the J gene lost 4 bases, with 10 bases spanning the gap. Germline V lookup: CDR1 SGHDN, CDR2 FVKESK. This chain's CDR3 is CASSQVDRGYGYTF. In DNA form, the CDR3 reads TGTGCCAGCAGCCAAGTTGATCGGGGCTATGGCTACACCTTC.

This clone occurred once. Other DNA sequences in this sample translate to the same CDR3. The chain uses TRBV5-1 and TRBJ2-3, with 10 bases that match TRBD2. Germline V gene data show CDR1 as SGHRS and CDR2 as YFSETQ. Germline trimming cut 4 bases from V and 0 bases from J; bases unmatched to any gene: 2. The CDR3 loop spans 15 amino acids. CDR3 in DNA: TGCGCCAGCAGCCCTAGCGGGAGTAGCACAGATACGCAGTATTTT. Amino acids: CASSPSGSSTDTQYF.

This chain connects TRBV28 to TRBJ2-7; D unresolved. The germline gives CDR1 MDHEN, CDR2 SYDVKM. The length of the CDR3 is 12 residues. V was pared by 1 base and J by 7 bases, with 8 bases between. The chain's CDR3 is CASSLYGREQYF. The CDR3 coding sequence is TGTGCCAGCAGTTTATACGGTCGGGAGCAGTACTTC. Drawing the rest from reference TRBV28 and TRBJ2-7, the complete variable domain is DVKVTQSSRYLVKRTGEKVFLECVQDMDHENMFWYRQDPGLGLRLIYFSYDVKMKEKGDIPEGYSVSREKKERFSLILESASTNQTSMYLCASSLYGREQYFGPGTRLTVT.

The rearrangement joins TRBV9 to TRBJ2-1, with 11 bases lining up with TRBD2. After removal of 3 bases from V and 5 bases from J, the junction contained 4 bases not matched to a gene. CDR3 length: 15 amino acids. Germline V CDR1 and CDR2: SGDLS, YYNGEE. The CDR3 sequence: CASSGVAGGHNEQFF. The CDR3 nucleotides read TGTGCCAGCAGCGGGGTAGCGGGAGGGCACAATGAGCAGTTCTTC.

The chain combines TRBV12-2 with TRBJ1-2; whether TRBD1, the table's D call, matches the DNA was not checked. TRBV12-2 is a documented pseudogene. CDR3 length: 19 amino acids. The CDR3 reads CASRPKAGTGEDRTYGYTF. In DNA form, the CDR3 reads TGTGCAAGTCGCCCCAAGGCAGGGACAGGGGAAGATCGTACCTATGGCTACACCTTC.

The rearrangement links TRBV18 to TRBJ2-5; the match to TRBD1 covers 7 bases. Germline CDR1 and CDR2: KGHSH and LQKENI. The CDR3 contains 15 residues. Trimming cost V 5 bases and J 0 bases; bases outside gene matches: 6. The CDR3 region is CASSARQGDQETQYF. The CDR3 DNA reads TGTGCCAGCTCAGCCCGGCAGGGGGACCAAGAGACCCAGTACTTC.

This clone was counted a single time. The genes are TRBV27 and TRBJ1-2, with 9 positions matching TRBD1. CDR3 length: 16 amino acids. The germline V gene has CDR1 MNHEY and CDR2 SMNVEV (reference sequence). V was pared by 0 bases and J by 3 bases, with 5 bases of the junction left unmatched. CDR3 region: CASSLSGTGYDYGYTF. CDR3 coding DNA: TGTGCCAGCAGTTTATCGGGGACAGGGTACGACTATGGCTACACCTTC.

This clone was detected only a few times. The J gene is TRBJ2-1, the V gene TRBV5-6; D unresolved. The germline CDR1 and CDR2 sequences are SGHDT and YYEEEE. Trimming took off 4 bases at V and 9 bases at J, with 23 bases between the two ends. The CDR3 loop spans 16 amino acids. CDR3: CASSVGLPSFRGEQFF. In DNA form, the CDR3 reads TGTGCCAGCAGCGTTGGCCTCCCCAGCTTTAGAGGTGAGCAGTTCTTC.

This chain joins TRBV28 and TRBJ1-1; no clear D. This CDR3 is built from 13 residues. Germline loops: CDR1 MDHEN, CDR2 SYDVKM. Trimming left V 2 bases short and J 1 base short, with 5 bases between. The CDR3 sequence is CASSLARNTEAFF. The CDR3 DNA is TGTGCCAGCAGTTTAGCCAGGAACACTGAAGCTTTCTTT.

This clone was recorded a few times. V gene TRBV11-2 combines with J gene TRBJ1-3; 7 positions match TRBD1. Trimming at V came to 5 bases and at J to 8 bases, leaving 9 bases not matched to a gene. The CDR3 length is 14 residues. The germline V gene encodes CDR1 SGHAT and CDR2 FQNNGV. The CDR3: CASSRDSQGYTIYF. CDR3 nucleotide sequence: TGTGCCAGCAGCCGGGACAGCCAGGGGTACACCATATATTTT.

This clone has only one observation. The V gene is TRBV9, the J gene TRBJ1-2, with D perhaps TRBD1 (5 bases). V lost 6 bases and J lost 6, with 18 bases in between. The CDR3 spans 14 residues. Germline-derived CDR1 and CDR2 are SGDLS and YYNGEE. The DNA of the CDR3 is TGTGCCAGCACCTTGAATGAGGGGTTGGATGGCTACACCTTC. It encodes CASTLNEGLDGYTF.

Worth noting for this clone: Other DNA sequences in this sample translate to the same CDR3. The gene calls are TRBV28 and TRBJ2-4, with D hard to call. This CDR3 has 15 residues. The germline CDR1 and CDR2 sequences are MDHEN and SYDVKM. The V end lost 2 bases, the J end lost 9 bases, and 17 bases lay between the germline ends. The CDR3 loop is CASSLPHEVLGIQYF. The CDR3 DNA follows: TGTGCCAGCAGTTTACCCCACGAGGTTTTGGGCATTCAGTACTTC.

The sample holds one count of this clone. The chain couples TRBV27 to TRBJ2-7; TRBD1 matches at 7 bases. Trimming removed 2 bases from V and 4 bases from J; junction bases left unmatched: 8. Per germline, CDR1 MNHEY and CDR2 SMNVEV (reference sequence). The CDR3 runs 15 residues. CDR3: CASSLGNRGWYEQYF. The CDR3 bases are TGTGCCAGCAGTTTAGGGAACAGGGGTTGGTACGAGCAGTACTTC.

The chain has TRBV6-1 and TRBJ2-1; 11 positions match TRBD2. This CDR3 contains 15 residues. V trimming: 6 bases; J trimming: 5 bases; junction bases outside the gene matches: 6. Germline loops: CDR1 MNHNS, CDR2 SASEGT. Here the CDR3 reads CASSLLAGVNNEQFF. The CDR3, as DNA: TGTGCCAGCAGCCTACTAGCGGGAGTAAACAATGAGCAGTTCTTC.

The CDR3 DNA reads TGTGCCAGCAGTTTACGGGGGGGAAATGAAAAACTGTTTTTT. As protein: CASSLRGGNEKLFF. The chain is built from TRBV27 and TRBJ1-4; possible D gene TRBD1, 5 bases. The V and J ends lost 2 bases and 5 bases respectively, with 9 bases between them. The CDR3 totals 14 residues. The germline V gene encodes CDR1 MNHEY and CDR2 SMNVEV (reference sequence).

This sequence joins TRBV6-5 and TRBJ2-3, with 9 bases fitting TRBD1. From germline, CDR1 is MNHEY and CDR2 SVGAGI. Unmatched junction bases numbered 11, after V lost 8 bases and J lost 5 bases. CDR3 length: 15 residues. The CDR3 spells CASRTGAHIGDTQYF. CDR3 bases: TGTGCCAGCCGGACAGGGGCGCATATAGGAGATACGCAGTATTTT.

The chain recombines TRBV9 with TRBJ1-2, with D uncertain. Germline loops: CDR1 SGDLS, CDR2 YYNGEE. CDR3 length equals 14 residues. V lost 0 bases and J 5 bases, leaving 11 bases between the germline ends. The CDR3, as DNA: TGTGCCAGCAGCGTAGTGGAAGTCGGGTATGGCTACACCTTC. It is translated as CASSVVEVGYGYTF.